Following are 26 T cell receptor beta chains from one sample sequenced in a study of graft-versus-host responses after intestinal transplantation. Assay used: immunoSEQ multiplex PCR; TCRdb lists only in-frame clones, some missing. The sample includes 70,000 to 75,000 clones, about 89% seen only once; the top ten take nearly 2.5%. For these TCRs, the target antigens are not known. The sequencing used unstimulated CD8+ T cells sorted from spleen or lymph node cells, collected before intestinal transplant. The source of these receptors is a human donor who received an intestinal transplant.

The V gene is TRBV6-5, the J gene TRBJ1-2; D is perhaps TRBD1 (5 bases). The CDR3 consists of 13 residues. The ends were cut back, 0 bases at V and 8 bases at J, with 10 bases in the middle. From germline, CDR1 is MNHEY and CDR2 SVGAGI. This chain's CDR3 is CASSYSQGGGYTF. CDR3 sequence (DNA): TGTGCCAGCAGTTACTCCCAGGGAGGCGGCTACACCTTC.

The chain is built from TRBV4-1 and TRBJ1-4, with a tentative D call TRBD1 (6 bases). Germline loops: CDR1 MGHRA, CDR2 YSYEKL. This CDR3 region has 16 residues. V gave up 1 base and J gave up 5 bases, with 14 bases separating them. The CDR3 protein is CASSQGAGTINEKLFF. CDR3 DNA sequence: TGCGCCAGCAGCCAAGGGGCTGGGACAATAAATGAAAAACTGTTTTTT.

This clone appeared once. The CDR3 DNA reads as TGTGCCAGCAGTGGAGCGGTTGACACCGGGGAGCTGTTTTTT. Its protein product is CASSGAVDTGELFF. The chain recombines TRBV6-5 with TRBJ2-2; possible D gene TRBD2, 5 bases. This CDR3 region has 14 residues. Germline CDR1 MNHEY, CDR2 SVGAGI. V was pared by 5 bases and J by 3 bases, with 10 bases between.

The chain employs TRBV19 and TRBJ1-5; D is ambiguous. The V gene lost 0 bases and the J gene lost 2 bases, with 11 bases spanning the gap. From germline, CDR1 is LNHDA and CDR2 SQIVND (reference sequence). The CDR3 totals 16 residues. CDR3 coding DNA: TGTGCCAGTAGTATAGATCCCCGTATAGGCAATCAGCCCCAGCATTTT. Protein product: CASSIDPRIGNQPQHF. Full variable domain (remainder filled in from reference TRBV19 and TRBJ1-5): DGGITQSPKYLFRKEGQNVTLSCEQNLNHDAMYWYRQDPGQGLRLIYYSQIVNDFQKGDIAEGYSVSREKKESFPLTVTSAQKNPTAFYLCASSIDPRIGNQPQHFGDGTRLSIL.

For the CDR3, the DNA is TGCGCCAGCACGGGGGGCGAAAGTCAGCCCCAGCATTTT. This translates into CASTGGESQPQHF. The chain recombines TRBV10-2 with TRBJ1-5; D may be TRBD1 (6 bases). V was clipped by 7 bases and J by 6 bases, with 13 bases between them. Germline lookup yields CDR1 WSHSY and CDR2 SAAADI. The CDR3 length is 13 residues.

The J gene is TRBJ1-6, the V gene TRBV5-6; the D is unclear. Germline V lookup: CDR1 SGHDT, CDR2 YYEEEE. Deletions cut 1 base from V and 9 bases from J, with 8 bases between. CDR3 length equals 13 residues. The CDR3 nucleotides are TGTGCCAGCAGCTTGTCGTCTTCTTCACCCCTCCACTTT. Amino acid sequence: CASSLSSSSPLHF.

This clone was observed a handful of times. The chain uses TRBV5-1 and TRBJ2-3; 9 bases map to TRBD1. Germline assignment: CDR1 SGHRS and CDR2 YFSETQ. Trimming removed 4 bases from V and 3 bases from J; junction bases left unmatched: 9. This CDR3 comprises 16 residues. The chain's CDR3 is CASSGGQGSRTDTQYF. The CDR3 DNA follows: TGCGCCAGCAGCGGAGGACAGGGGTCTCGGACAGATACGCAGTATTTT.

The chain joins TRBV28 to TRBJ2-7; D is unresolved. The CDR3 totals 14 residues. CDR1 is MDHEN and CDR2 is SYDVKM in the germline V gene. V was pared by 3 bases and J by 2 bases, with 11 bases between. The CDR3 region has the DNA TGTGCCAGCAGTTTGGCGGAGCTTACCTACGAGCAGTACTTC. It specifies CASSLAELTYEQYF.

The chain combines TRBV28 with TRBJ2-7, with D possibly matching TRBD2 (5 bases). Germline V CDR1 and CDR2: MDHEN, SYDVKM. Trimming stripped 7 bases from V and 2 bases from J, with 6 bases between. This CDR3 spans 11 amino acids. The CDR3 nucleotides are TGTGCCAGCAAGGGAGCCTACGAGCAGTACTTC. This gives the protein CASKGAYEQYF.

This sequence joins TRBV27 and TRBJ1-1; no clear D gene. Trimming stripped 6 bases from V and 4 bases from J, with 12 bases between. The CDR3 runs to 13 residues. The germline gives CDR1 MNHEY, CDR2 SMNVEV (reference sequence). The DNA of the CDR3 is TGTGCCAGCAGGTTACTCGGAGCCACTGAAGCTTTCTTT. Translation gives CASRLLGATEAFF.

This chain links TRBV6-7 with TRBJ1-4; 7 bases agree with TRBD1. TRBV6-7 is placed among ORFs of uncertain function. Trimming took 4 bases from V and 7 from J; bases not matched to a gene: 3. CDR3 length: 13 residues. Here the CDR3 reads CASSLTGCEKLFF. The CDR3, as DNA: TGTGCCAGCAGTTTGACAGGGTGTGAAAAACTGTTTTTT.

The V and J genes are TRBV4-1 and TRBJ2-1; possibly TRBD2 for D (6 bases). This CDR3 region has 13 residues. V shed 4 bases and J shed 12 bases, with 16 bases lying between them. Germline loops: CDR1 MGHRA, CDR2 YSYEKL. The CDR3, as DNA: TGCGCCAGCAGCCGAGTCGGGGCGGGGAGGCAGTTCTTC. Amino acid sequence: CASSRVGAGRQFF.

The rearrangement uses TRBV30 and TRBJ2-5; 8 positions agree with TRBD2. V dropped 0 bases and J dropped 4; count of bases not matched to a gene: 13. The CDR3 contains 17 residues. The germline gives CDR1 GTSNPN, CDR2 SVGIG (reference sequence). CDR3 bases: TGTGCCTGGAGTGTACGTACGGGGGGGCTTAATGGAGAGACCCAGTACTTC. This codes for CAWSVRTGGLNGETQYF.

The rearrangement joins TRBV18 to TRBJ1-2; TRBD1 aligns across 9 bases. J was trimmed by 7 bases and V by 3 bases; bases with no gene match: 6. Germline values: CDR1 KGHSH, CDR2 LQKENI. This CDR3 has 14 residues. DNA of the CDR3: TGTGCCAGCTCACCCGAGGACAGGGGCTCTGGCTACACCTTC. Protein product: CASSPEDRGSGYTF.

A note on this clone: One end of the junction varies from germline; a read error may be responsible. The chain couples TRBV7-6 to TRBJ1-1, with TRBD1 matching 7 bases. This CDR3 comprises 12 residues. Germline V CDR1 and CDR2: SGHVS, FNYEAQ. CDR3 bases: TGTGCCAGCAGCTTAGCGCTAGGGGACAGAGTCTTT. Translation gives CASSLALGDRVF.

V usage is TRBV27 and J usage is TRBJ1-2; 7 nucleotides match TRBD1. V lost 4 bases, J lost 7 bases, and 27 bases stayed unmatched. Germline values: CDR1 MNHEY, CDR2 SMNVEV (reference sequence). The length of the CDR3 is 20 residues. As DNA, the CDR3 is TGTGCCAGCAGTTCAACAGGGGTCCTCCTCCAAGGAACCCAAGACGGTGGCTACACCTTC. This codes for CASSSTGVLLQGTQDGGYTF.

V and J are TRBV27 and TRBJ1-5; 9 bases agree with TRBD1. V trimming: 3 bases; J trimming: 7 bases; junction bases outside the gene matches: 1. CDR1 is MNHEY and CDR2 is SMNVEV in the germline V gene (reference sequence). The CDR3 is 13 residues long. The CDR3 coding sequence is TGTGCCAGCAGTTTGGACAGGGGACAGCCCCAGCATTTT. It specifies CASSLDRGQPQHF.

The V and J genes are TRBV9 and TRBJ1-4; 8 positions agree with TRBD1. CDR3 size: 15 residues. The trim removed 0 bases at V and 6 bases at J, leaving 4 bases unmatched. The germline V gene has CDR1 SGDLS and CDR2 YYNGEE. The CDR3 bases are TGTGCCAGCAGCGTAGAAGCCAGGGGGCATGAAAAACTGTTTTTT. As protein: CASSVEARGHEKLFF.

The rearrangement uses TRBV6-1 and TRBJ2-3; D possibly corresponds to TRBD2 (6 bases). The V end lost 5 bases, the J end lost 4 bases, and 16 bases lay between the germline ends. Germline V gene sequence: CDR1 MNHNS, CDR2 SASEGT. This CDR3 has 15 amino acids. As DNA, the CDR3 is TGTGCCAGCAGTCAAATGGAGGGCCGGGCAGATACGCAGTATTTT. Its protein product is CASSQMEGRADTQYF.

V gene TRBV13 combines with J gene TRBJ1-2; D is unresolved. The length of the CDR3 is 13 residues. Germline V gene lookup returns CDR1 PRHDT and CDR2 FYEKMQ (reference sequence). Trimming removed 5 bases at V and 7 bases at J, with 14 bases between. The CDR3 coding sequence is TGTGCCAGCAGCCCCCGTGCGGGATCTGGCTACACCTTC. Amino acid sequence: CASSPRAGSGYTF. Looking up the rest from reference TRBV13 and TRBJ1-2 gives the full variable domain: AAGVIQSPRHLIKEKRETATLKCYPIPRHDTVYWYQQGPGQDPQFLISFYEKMQSDKGSIPDRFSAQQFSDYHSELNMSSLELGDSALYFCASSPRAGSGYTFGSGTRLTVV.

The CDR3 protein is CASSYSSGLEQFF. CDR3 sequence (DNA): TGTGCCAGCAGTTACTCGAGTGGACTTGAGCAGTTCTTC. The rearrangement uses TRBV6-5 and TRBJ2-1; perhaps TRBD2 as D (5 bases). Trimming removed 0 bases from V and 9 bases from J, with 9 bases in between. Germline CDR1 is MNHEY and CDR2 is SVGAGI. The CDR3 contains 13 residues.

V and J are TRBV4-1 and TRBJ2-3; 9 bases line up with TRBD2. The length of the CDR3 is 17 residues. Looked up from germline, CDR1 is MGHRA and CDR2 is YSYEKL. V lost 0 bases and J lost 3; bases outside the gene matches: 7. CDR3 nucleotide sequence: TGCGCCAGCAGCCAAGATGTCCGTAGCGGGGGAACAGATACGCAGTATTTT. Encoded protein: CASSQDVRSGGTDTQYF.

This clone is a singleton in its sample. CDR3 region: CASSSAGVDFTGELFF. The CDR3 DNA reads TGTGCCAGCAGTTCCGCGGGGGTCGATTTCACCGGGGAGCTGTTTTTT. This chain uses TRBV27 with TRBJ2-2; 7 bases are a match to TRBD2. CDR1 is MNHEY, CDR2 SMNVEV, per germline (reference sequence). This CDR3 has 16 amino acids. The V gene end was trimmed by 4 bases and the J gene end by 4 bases; junction bases not matched to a gene: 9.

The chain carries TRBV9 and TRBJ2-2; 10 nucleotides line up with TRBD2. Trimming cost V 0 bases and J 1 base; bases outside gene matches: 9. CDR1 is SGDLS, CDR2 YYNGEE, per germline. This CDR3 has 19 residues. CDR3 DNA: TGTGCCAGCAGCGTAGCTACCGGACCTAGCGGGGGGAACACCGGGGAGCTGTTTTTT. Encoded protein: CASSVATGPSGGNTGELFF.

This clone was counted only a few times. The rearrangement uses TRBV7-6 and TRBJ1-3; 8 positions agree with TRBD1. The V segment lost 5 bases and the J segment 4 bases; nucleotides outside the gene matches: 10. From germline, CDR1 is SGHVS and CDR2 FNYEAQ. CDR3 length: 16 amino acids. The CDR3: CASSPRQGAGGNTIYF. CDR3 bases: TGTGCCAGCAGCCCTCGCCAGGGGGCGGGGGGAAACACCATATATTTT.

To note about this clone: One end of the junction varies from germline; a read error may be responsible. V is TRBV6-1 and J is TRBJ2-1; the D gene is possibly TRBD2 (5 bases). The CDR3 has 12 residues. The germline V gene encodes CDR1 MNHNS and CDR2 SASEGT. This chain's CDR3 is CAGSEDGSEQFF. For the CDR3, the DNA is TGTGCCGGCAGTGAAGATGGGAGTGAGCAGTTCTTC.